This T cell receptor beta chain was recovered during a study of OX40 agonist ivuxolimab in advanced cancers. On the study more broadly: Ivuxolimab, which is an agonistic anti-OX40 (CD134) antibody, was administered to the patients. Patients received intravenous ivuxolimab every 2 weeks at 0.01 to 10 mg/kg.

Drawing of blood for sampling happened at baseline, at cycle 4 day 1, and at cycle 7 day 1. The CDR3 extends over 12 amino acids. Germline V CDR1 and CDR2: SGHRS, YFSETQ. With respect to this clone: No antigen is known for it. Its ends do not fully match the called genes, so a read error is possible.

Study-level points and caveats: Which antigen the expanded peripheral T cells recognized is unknown.

Clones were read by immunoSEQ multiplex PCR, and TCRdb kept only the in-frame ones, dropping some. Of more than 65,000 clones in the sample, approximately 90% were seen once. The origin of this receptor is an adult with an advanced solid tumor such as melanoma, head and neck, liver or kidney cancer. The chain has TRBV5-1 and TRBJ1-1; 7 positions agree with TRBD1. Sequenced material: CD4+ or CD8+ T cells sorted from blood, taken in a trial of the OX40 agonist ivuxolimab. The DNA of the CDR3 is TGCGCCAGCACCTTGACAGGGCTTGAAGCTTTCTTT. Translation: CASTLTGLEAFF.